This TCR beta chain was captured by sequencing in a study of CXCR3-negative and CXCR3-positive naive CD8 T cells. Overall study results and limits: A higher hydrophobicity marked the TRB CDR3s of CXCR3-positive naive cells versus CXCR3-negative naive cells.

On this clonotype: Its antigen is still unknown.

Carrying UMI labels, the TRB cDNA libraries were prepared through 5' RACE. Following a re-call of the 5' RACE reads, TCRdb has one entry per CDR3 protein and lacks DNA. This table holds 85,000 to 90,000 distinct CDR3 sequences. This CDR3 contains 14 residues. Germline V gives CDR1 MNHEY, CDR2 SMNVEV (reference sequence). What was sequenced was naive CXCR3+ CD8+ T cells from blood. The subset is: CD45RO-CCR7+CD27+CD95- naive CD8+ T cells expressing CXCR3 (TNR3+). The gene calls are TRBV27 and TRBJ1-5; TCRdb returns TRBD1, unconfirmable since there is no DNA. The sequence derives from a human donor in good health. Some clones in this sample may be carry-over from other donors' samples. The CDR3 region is CASSLWGVDQPQHF.